The source of this T cell receptor (beta chain) is a study of T cells in Graves' hyperthyroidism and ophthalmopathy. Germline lookup yields CDR1 SGHDN and CDR2 FVKESK. This CDR3 has 19 residues. Losses at the gene ends were 1 base for V and 7 bases for J; bases not matched to a gene: 21. The TCR beta CDR3 regions underwent amplification using RNA transcripts as the source. First-round RT-PCR targeting the TCR CDR3 was performed with the HTBI primer set. TCRdb itself ran the multiplex PCR reads through MiXCR, one entry per CDR3 protein. The sample contains hundreds of thousands of distinct CDR3 sequences, roughly 14% of which appear only once. Exclusion of a patient resulted from uncontrolled infection, other autoimmune disease, pregnancy or lactation. The diagnoses drew upon clinical symptoms, serum thyroxine and TRAb, thyroid ultrasound and orbital computed tomography.

The sequenced material came from blood. The genes are TRBV14 and TRBJ2-5; 7 bases agree with TRBD2. This sequence was found in a woman aged 45-65 years with Graves' ophthalmopathy. The CDR3 here is CASSQGFMREKYREWTQYF. Written as DNA, the CDR3 is TGTGCCAGCAGCCAAGGTTTCATGCGGGAGAAATATCGAGAGTGGACCCAGTACTTC. The whole variable domain, filled in from reference TRBV14 and TRBJ2-5, reads EAGVTQFPSHSVIEKGQTVTLRCDPISGHDNLYWYRRVMGKEIKFLLHFVKESKQDESGMPNNRFLAERTGGTYSTLKVQPAELEDSGVYFCASSQGFMREKYREWTQYFGPGTRLLVL.